Sequencing of this TCR beta chain was carried out in a study of T cell repertoires in cytomegalovirus infection. On the study more broadly: Both CMV infection and a matching HLA type were indicated by public TCR beta signatures.

Via MiXCR, TCRdb re-called the reads, giving one row per CDR3 protein. The repertoire holds about 770,000 distinct CDR3 sequences, 29% seen once, with under 15% in the top ten. The CDR3 sequence is 14 residues long. Germline CDR1 is MNHEY and CDR2 is SMNVEV (reference sequence). V lost 6 bases, J lost 5 bases, and 16 bases lay in between. As concerns this clonotype: Antigen specificity is unknown.

Study-level results: People with CMV and the relevant HLA were identified by cumulative public TCR beta family frequency. In two of eight donors, the top clonotype was HLA-C-restricted CMV-specific.

This specimen consisted of cultured CD8+ T cells from PBMCs, obtained from culture after CMV antigen stimulation. This sequence joins TRBV27 and TRBJ1-2; D remains unclear. The sequence came from a human donor in good health (CMV status not recorded). Some clones in this sample may be carry-over from other donors' samples. This CDR3 is CASSFSADWYGYTF. For the CDR3, the DNA is TGTGCCAGCAGCTTTTCGGCCGATTGGTATGGCTACACCTTC.